What follows are 9 T cell receptor beta chains derived from one specimen sequenced in a study of early stage breast cancer tumors (dated by TCRdb to the late 2010s). The library was prepared using the immunoSEQ multiplex PCR assay. Held by TCRdb, this immuneACCESS table contains in-frame sequences only and omits some clones. Under half of the omission traces to an unresolved V gene where checked; the cause of the rest is unknown. The sample contains 65,000 to 75,000 clones, 65% to 85% of them found a single time. The ten largest clonotypes hold approximately 4.5% of the sample. The sample taken for sequencing was blood. The source is a person aged 40-50 years with breast cancer.

V and J are TRBV28 and TRBJ2-2, with D perhaps TRBD1 (6 bases). The CDR3 contains 15 residues. Germline CDR1 is MDHEN and CDR2 is SYDVKM. Trimming cost V 5 bases and J 3 bases, with 13 bases left between them. The CDR3 here is CASSPGQKYTGELFF. The CDR3 bases are TGTGCCAGCAGTCCAGGACAGAAATACACCGGGGAGCTGTTTTTT.

The chain uses TRBV2 and TRBJ2-7; no reliable D call. The V end was cut by 6 bases, the J end by 5 bases, with 5 bases between. This CDR3 has 10 amino acids. Germline V gene sequence: CDR1 SNHLY, CDR2 FYNNEI. CDR3 sequence: CASRGNEQYF. CDR3 nucleotide sequence: TGTGCCAGCAGGGGGAACGAGCAGTACTTC.

This chain links TRBV6-5 with TRBJ1-4; D is unresolved. The germline gives CDR1 MNHEY, CDR2 SVGAGI. V was clipped by 6 bases and J by 3 bases, with 5 bases between them. This CDR3 is built from 12 residues. CDR3 region: CASRQSNEKLFF. The CDR3 coding sequence is TGTGCCAGCAGACAGTCTAATGAAAAACTGTTTTTT.

J is TRBJ1-1 and V is TRBV19; no clear D. The germline V and J ends were trimmed by 4 bases and 7 bases, with 7 bases remaining between them. Germline CDR1 is LNHDA and CDR2 is SQIVND (reference sequence). The CDR3 runs 11 residues. CDR3 residues: CASSTWGEAFF. In DNA form, the CDR3 reads TGTGCCAGTAGTACATGGGGTGAAGCTTTCTTT.

The chain joins TRBV19 to TRBJ1-2, with 10 bases aligning to TRBD1. The ends lost 5 bases at V and 8 bases at J; junction bases unmatched: 8. CDR3 length equals 14 residues. Per germline, CDR1 LNHDA and CDR2 SQIVND (reference sequence). This CDR3 reads CASSPWGTGVGYTF. The CDR3 DNA sequence: TGTGCCAGTAGTCCCTGGGGGACAGGGGTCGGCTACACCTTC.

The genes are TRBV2 and TRBJ2-7, with TRBD2 as a possible D gene (6 bases). The CDR3 has 16 amino acids. Trimming took off 2 bases at V and 1 base at J, with 15 bases between the two ends. In germline, CDR1 is SNHLY, CDR2 FYNNEI. The chain's CDR3 is CASSELLAGLSYEQYF. CDR3 sequence (DNA): TGTGCCAGCAGTGAACTACTAGCAGGGCTTTCCTACGAGCAGTACTTC.

This chain links TRBV18 with TRBJ2-7; no reliable D call. The V gene lost 6 bases and the J gene lost 0 bases, with 9 bases spanning the gap. CDR3 length equals 13 residues. CDR1 is KGHSH, CDR2 LQKENI, per germline. The CDR3 coding sequence is TGTGCCAGCTCGGACGGTAGCTCCTACGAGCAGTACTTC. It yields the protein CASSDGSSYEQYF.

The rearrangement uses TRBV5-5 and TRBJ2-3; 7 bases are a match to TRBD2. Germline values: CDR1 SGHKS, CDR2 YYEKEE (reference sequence). The CDR3 contains 16 residues. V lost 3 bases to trimming and J lost 2 bases; unmatched junction nucleotides: 9. The CDR3 DNA sequence: TGTGCCAGCAGCTCTGGTTCTAGCGGCTACACAGATACGCAGTATTTT. It yields the protein CASSSGSSGYTDTQYF.

J is TRBJ2-2 and V is TRBV9, with D maybe TRBD1 (5 bases). There are 13 residues in the CDR3. The germline CDR1 and CDR2 sequences are SGDLS and YYNGEE. The V and J ends lost 3 bases and 10 bases respectively, with 13 bases between them. The CDR3 protein is CASSALLGLELFF. The CDR3 DNA reads TGTGCCAGCAGCGCCCTGCTGGGGCTGGAGCTGTTTTTT.